This TCR beta chain was found in a study of T cells in Graves' hyperthyroidism and ophthalmopathy. V lost 7 bases and J 9 bases, leaving 14 bases between the germline ends. This CDR3 contains 12 residues. Germline CDR1 MNHEY, CDR2 SVGEGT. Amplified TCR beta CDR3 regions came from RNA transcripts. Carried out on the TCR CDR3, a first-round RT-PCR used the HTBI primer set. TCRdb reanalysed the multiplex PCR reads using MiXCR and keeps one entry per CDR3 protein. Among roughly 750,000 distinct CDR3 sequences listed, over 15% were seen once. The chain is built from TRBV6-2 or TRBV6-3 and TRBJ2-3; D ambiguous. Sequences were obtained from blood. This sequence was found in a man younger than 35 with Graves' hyperthyroidism. CDR3 in DNA: TGTGCCAGCACACCGAACAAAGTCACGCAGTATTTT. Protein: CASTPNKVTQYF.